The entry that follows covers one T cell receptor (beta chain) sequence. Its antigen is not identified. This record comes from a study of T cell repertoires in cytomegalovirus infection. The study, taken as a whole, reports: HLA-C-restricted CMV clonotypes gave the most frequent clonotype in two of eight donors.

TCRdb reprocessed the reads via MiXCR and lists one record per CDR3 protein. This table has fewer than 900,000 distinct CDR3 sequences, approximately 32% appearing once. Deletions cut 4 bases from V and 4 bases from J, with 26 bases between. CDR3 length: 18 residues. Germline loops: CDR1 SGDLS, CDR2 YYNGEE. This sequence originates from a human donor in good health (CMV status not recorded). Some clones in this sample may be carry-over from other donors' samples. This sample comprised cultured CD8+ T cells from PBMCs, obtained from culture after CMV antigen stimulation. The V gene is TRBV9, the J gene TRBJ1-2, with D possibly being TRBD1 (5 bases). The CDR3 DNA sequence: TGTGCCAGCAGCACATTACTTCGGGAGACCACGCAGGGCTATGGCTACACCTTC. Amino acids: CASSTLLRETTQGYGYTF.